The clone carrying this T cell receptor (beta chain) was counted a few times. The source of the sample is a study of tumor-infiltrating lymphocytes in primary liver carcinoma. Across the study: Cases comprised patients with primary liver carcinoma who received surgical resection. The study enrolled male and female patients aged 30 to 69 years. Sequencing of the samples generated roughly 3.65 to 7.5 million productive TCRbeta reads, with similar yields across tissue types.

Germline DNA was extracted alongside blood RNA, which was obtained from unsorted whole blood. The template, around 540 ng total RNA, yielded TCR beta cDNA made with a constant-region primer. Three nested multiplex PCR rounds, a slightly modified ARM-PCR method, built the TCR beta libraries. The first two PCR rounds used TRBV1-TRBV30 forward primers with a C-beta reverse primer, nine to eleven cycles each. TCRdb ran MiXCR on the multiplex PCR reads and lists one entry per CDR3 protein. The repertoire holds about 300,000 distinct CDR3 sequences, with 65% as singletons. The CDR3 has 17 residues. The ends were cut back, 1 base at V and 4 bases at J, with 19 bases in the middle. The germline V gene encodes CDR1 SGHDN and CDR2 FVKESK.

Sample: peripheral blood. The sequence was obtained from a man aged 40-55 years with primary liver carcinoma and hepatitis B virus infection. This chain joins TRBV14 and TRBJ2-5; D is possibly TRBD1 (7 bases). The CDR3 here is CASSQGRGRGVRETQYF. The CDR3 nucleotides read TGTGCCAGCAGCCAAGGTCGGGGCAGGGGGGTTAGAGAGACCCAGTACTTC.